Listed here is a single T cell receptor (beta chain). Its antigen is not identified. Trimming pared 6 bases from V and 4 bases from J, leaving 15 bases between. Germline CDR1 is GTSNPN and CDR2 is SVGIG (reference sequence). CDR3 length equals 13 residues. The data were obtained in a study of T cell responses to AZD1222 COVID-19 vaccine. Findings and caveats of the study: There were repertoire samples only from the period after the peak T cell response. Along spike, vaccine-associated CD4 TCRs were found throughout, with dominance at 160-218 and 743-854.

Assay: immunoSEQ multiplex PCR; the TCRdb copy retains only in-frame clones and omits some. The sample holds about 180,000 clones, approximately 86% seen once. This receptor was taken from an adult in good health. V gene TRBV30 combines with J gene TRBJ1-1; unclear D gene. The sample consisted of peripheral blood, taken on day 0 of AZD1222 vaccination. The CDR3 loop reads CACQLSPSTEAFF. In DNA form, the CDR3 reads TGTGCCTGTCAGTTGAGCCCAAGCACTGAAGCTTTCTTT.